The clone carrying this T cell receptor beta chain was counted only a few times. The sample comes from a study of blood T cells in healthy people across ages. The authors ran a second PCR of about 6 to 11 cycles using a sample-barcoded 5' primer and a J-beta primer mix. TCRdb reprocessed the 5' RACE reads via MiXCR and lists one record per CDR3 protein. The repertoire includes 1.8 million or so distinct CDR3 sequences, 39% of them detected once, and roughly 24% sits in the top ten. The CDR3 has 11 amino acids. V trimming: 3 bases; J trimming: 14 bases; junction bases outside the gene matches: 4. Germline CDR1 is MRHNA and CDR2 is SNTAGT.

The sequencing input was blood. This clonotype originated in a human donor in good health. The chain couples TRBV6-4 to TRBJ1-2; 9 bases are shared with TRBD1. The CDR3 loop is CASSETTGGTF. In nucleotides, the CDR3 is TGTGCCAGCAGTGAAACGACAGGGGGAACCTTC.